This TCR beta chain derives from a study of blood T cell repertoires in COVID-19. CDR1 is SNHLY, CDR2 FYNNEI, per germline. V lost 5 bases to trimming and J lost 0 bases, with 8 bases between them. This CDR3 has 14 amino acids. Using immunoSEQ multiplex PCR, the repertoire was profiled, and TCRdb retains in-frame clones only, with some absent. The table includes 120,000 to 150,000 clones, around nine tenths detected once. The V gene is TRBV2, the J gene TRBJ2-4, with D perhaps TRBD1 (5 bases). The sample comprised peripheral blood. This clonotype originated in a human donor in a cohort sampled during active COVID-19. The CDR3 DNA is TGTGCCAGCAGTACAGGTCTAGCCAAAAACATTCAGTACTTC. Translating it yields CASSTGLAKNIQYF. The variable domain in full, with the rest retrieved from reference TRBV2 and TRBJ2-4, is EPEVTQTPSHQVTQMGQEVILRCVPISNHLYFYWYRQILGQKVEFLVSFYNNEISEKSEIFDDQFSVERPDGSNFTLKIRSTKLEDSAMYFCASSTGLAKNIQYFGAGTRLSVL.